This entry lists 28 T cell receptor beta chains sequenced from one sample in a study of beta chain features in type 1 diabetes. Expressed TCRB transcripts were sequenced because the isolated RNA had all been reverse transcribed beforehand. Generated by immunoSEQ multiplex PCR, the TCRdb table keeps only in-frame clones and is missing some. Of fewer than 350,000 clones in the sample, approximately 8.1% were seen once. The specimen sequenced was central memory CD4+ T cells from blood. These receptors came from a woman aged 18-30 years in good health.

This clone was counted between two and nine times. In nucleotides, the CDR3 is TGTGCCAGTAGGGACCGTAGCTCCTACGAGCAGTACTTC. Amino acid sequence: CASRDRSSYEQYF. The chain uses TRBV19 and TRBJ2-7; D not certain. The length of the CDR3 is 13 residues. Trimming cost V 6 bases and J 0 bases, with 9 bases left between them. Germline V gene sequence: CDR1 LNHDA, CDR2 SQIVND (reference sequence).

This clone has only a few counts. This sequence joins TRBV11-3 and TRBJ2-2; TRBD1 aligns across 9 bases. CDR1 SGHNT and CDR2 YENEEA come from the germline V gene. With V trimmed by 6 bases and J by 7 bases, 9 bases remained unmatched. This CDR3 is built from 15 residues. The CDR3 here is CASRRGTGSIGELFF. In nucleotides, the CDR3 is TGTGCCAGCAGGAGAGGGACAGGGAGTATCGGGGAGCTGTTTTTT.

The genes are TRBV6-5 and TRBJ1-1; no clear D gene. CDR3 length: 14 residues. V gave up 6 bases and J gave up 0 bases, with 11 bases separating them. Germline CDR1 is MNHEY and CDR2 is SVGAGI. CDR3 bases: TGTGCCAGCAGGCCCTCCACCCTGAACACTGAAGCTTTCTTT. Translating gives CASRPSTLNTEAFF.

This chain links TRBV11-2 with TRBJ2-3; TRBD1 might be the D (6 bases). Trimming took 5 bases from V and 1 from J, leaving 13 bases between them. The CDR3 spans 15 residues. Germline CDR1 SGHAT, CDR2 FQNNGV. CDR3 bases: TGTGCCAGCAGCCCCAGGGGTTACGGCACAGATACGCAGTATTTT. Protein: CASSPRGYGTDTQYF.

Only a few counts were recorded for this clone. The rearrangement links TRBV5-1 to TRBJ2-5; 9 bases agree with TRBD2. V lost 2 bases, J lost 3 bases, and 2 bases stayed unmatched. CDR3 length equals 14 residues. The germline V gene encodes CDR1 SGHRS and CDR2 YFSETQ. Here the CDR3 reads CASSLIAGEETQYF. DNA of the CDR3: TGCGCCAGCAGCTTAATAGCGGGGGAAGAGACCCAGTACTTC.

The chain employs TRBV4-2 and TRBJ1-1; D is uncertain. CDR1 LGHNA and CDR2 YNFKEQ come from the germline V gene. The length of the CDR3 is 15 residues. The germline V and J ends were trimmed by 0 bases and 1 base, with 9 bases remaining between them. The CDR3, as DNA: TGTGCCAGCAGCCAAGAGCTCCGGGGGAACACTGAAGCTTTCTTT. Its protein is CASSQELRGNTEAFF.

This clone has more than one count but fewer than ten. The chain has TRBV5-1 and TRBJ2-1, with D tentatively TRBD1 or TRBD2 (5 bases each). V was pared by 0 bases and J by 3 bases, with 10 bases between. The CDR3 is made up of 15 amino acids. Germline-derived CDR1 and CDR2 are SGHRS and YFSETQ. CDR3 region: CASSLGGTSYNEQFF. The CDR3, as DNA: TGCGCCAGCAGCTTGGGAGGGACCAGCTACAATGAGCAGTTCTTC.

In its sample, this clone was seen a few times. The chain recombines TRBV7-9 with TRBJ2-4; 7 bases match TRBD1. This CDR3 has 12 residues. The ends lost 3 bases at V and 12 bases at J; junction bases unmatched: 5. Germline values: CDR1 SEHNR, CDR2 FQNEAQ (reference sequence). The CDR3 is CASSLPTGYQYF. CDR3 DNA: TGTGCCAGCAGCTTGCCGACAGGGTATCAGTACTTC.

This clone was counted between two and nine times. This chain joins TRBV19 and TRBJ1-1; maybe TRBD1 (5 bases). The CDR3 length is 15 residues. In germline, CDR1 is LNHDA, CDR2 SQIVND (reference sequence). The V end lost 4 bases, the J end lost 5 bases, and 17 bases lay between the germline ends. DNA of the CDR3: TGTGCCAGTAGTACAGGGATCTGGGCAAGTACTGAAGCTTTCTTT. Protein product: CASSTGIWASTEAFF.

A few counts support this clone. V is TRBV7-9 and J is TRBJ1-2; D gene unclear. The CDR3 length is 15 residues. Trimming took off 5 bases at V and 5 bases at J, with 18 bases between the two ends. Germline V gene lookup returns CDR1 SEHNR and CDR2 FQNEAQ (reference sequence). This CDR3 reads CASSRGSVGLYGYTF. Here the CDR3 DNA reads TGTGCCAGCAGCCGAGGCTCGGTCGGGTTATATGGCTACACCTTC.

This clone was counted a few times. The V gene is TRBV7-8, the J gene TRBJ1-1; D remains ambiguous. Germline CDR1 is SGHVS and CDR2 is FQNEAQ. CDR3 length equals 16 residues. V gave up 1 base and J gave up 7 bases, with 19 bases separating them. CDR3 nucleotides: TGTGCCAGCAGCTTAGTGGGTTTCACAGCTGGCGGTGAAGCTTTCTTT. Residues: CASSLVGFTAGGEAFF.

The CDR3 here is CASSLAPEAFF. For the CDR3, the DNA is TGTGCCAGCAGCTTAGCCCCTGAAGCTTTCTTT. The gene calls are TRBV7-2 and TRBJ1-1; D remains unclear. This CDR3 contains 11 residues. V was clipped by 0 bases and J by 6 bases, with 2 bases between them. Germline CDR1 and CDR2: SGHTA and FQGNSA.

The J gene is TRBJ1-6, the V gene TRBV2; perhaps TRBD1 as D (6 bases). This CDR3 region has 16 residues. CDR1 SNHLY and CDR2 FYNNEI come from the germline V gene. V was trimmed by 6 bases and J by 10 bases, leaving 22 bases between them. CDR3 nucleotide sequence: TGTGCCAGCAGATGGATGGGGCTTGGGGGGCACTCACCCCTCCACTTT. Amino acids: CASRWMGLGGHSPLHF. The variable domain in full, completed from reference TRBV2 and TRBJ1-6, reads EPEVTQTPSHQVTQMGQEVILRCVPISNHLYFYWYRQILGQKVEFLVSFYNNEISEKSEIFDDQFSVERPDGSNFTLKIRSTKLEDSAMYFCASRWMGLGGHSPLHFGNGTRLTVT.

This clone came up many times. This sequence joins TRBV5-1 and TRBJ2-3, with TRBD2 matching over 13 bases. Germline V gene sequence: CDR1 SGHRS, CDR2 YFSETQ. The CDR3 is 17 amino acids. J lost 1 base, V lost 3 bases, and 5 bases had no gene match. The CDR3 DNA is TGCGCCAGCAGCTGGGGAGGACTAGCGGGAGGCACAGATACGCAGTATTTT. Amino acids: CASSWGGLAGGTDTQYF.

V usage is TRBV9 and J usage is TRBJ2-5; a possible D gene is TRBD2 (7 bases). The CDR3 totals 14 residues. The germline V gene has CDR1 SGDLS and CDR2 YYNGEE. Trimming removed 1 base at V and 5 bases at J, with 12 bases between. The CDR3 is CASSVSGEGETQYF. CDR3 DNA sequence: TGTGCCAGCAGCGTATCAGGGGAGGGGGAGACCCAGTACTTC. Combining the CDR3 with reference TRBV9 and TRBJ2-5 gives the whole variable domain DSGVTQTPKHLITATGQRVTLRCSPRSGDLSVYWYQQSLDQGLQFLIQYYNGEERAKGNILERFSAQQFPDLHSELNLSSLELGDSALYFCASSVSGEGETQYFGPGTRLLVL.

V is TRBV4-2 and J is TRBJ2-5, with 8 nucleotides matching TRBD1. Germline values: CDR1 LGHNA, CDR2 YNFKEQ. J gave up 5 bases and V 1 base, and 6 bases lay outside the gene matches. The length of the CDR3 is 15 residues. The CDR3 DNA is TGTGCCAGCAGCCAAGGCAGGGGGCAAGACGAGACCCAGTACTTC. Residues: CASSQGRGQDETQYF.

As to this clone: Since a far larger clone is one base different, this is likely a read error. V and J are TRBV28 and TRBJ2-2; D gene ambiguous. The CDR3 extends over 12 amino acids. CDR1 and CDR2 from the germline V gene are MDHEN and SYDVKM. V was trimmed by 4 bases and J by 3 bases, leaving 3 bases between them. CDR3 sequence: CASSYDTGELFF. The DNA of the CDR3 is TGTGCCAGCAGTTATGACACCGGGGAGCTGTTTTTT.

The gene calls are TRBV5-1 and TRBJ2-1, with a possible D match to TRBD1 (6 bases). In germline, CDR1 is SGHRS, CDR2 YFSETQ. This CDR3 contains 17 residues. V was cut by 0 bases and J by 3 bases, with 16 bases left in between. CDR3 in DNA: TGCGCCAGCAGCTTGGAAGGTGGCAGGGGATTCTACAATGAGCAGTTCTTC. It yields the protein CASSLEGGRGFYNEQFF. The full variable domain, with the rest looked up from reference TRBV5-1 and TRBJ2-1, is KAGVTQTPRYLIKTRGQQVTLSCSPISGHRSVSWYQQTPGQGLQFLFEYFSETQRNKGNFPGRFSGRQFSNSRSEMNVSTLELGDSALYLCASSLEGGRGFYNEQFFGPGTRLTVL.

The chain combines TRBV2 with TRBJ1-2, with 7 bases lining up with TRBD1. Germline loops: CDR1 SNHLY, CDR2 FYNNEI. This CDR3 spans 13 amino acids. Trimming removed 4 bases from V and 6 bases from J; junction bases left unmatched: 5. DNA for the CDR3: TGTGCCAGCAGTGTAGACAGGGTTCATGGCTACACCTTC. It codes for CASSVDRVHGYTF.

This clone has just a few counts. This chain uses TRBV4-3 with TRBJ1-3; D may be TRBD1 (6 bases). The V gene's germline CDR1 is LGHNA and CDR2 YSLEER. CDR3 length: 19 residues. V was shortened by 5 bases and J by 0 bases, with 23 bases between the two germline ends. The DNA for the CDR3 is TGCGCCAGCAGCTCTACGACGAGGGACAACCAACTCTCTGGAAACACCATATATTTT. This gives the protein CASSSTTRDNQLSGNTIYF.

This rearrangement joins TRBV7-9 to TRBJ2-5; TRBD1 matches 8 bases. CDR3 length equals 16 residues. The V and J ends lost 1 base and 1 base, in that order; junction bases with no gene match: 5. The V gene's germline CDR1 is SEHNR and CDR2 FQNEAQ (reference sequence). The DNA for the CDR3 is TGTGCCAGCAGCTTAGGCGACAGGGGACTCCAAGAGACCCAGTACTTC. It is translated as CASSLGDRGLQETQYF.

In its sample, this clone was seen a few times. CDR3 residues: CAISGDRGGGYTF. The CDR3, as DNA: TGTGCCATCAGTGGGGACAGGGGAGGTGGCTACACCTTC. The chain recombines TRBV10-3 with TRBJ1-2; 10 positions match TRBD1. V lost 4 bases and J lost 7; bases outside the gene matches: 3. The germline V gene encodes CDR1 ENHRY and CDR2 SYGVKD. The CDR3 contains 13 residues.

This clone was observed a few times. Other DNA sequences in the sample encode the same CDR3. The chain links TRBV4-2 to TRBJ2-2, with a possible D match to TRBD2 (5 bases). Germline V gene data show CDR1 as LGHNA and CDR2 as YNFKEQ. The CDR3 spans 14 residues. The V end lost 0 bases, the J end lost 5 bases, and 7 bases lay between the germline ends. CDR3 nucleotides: TGTGCCAGCAGCCAAGATGAGCGGACCGGGGAGCTGTTTTTT. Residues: CASSQDERTGELFF.

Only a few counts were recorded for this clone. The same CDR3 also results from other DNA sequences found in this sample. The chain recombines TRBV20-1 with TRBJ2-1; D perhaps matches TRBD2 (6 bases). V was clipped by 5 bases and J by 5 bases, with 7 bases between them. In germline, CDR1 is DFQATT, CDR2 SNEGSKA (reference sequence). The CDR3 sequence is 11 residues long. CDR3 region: CSAGGNNEQFF. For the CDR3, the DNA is TGCAGTGCTGGGGGGAACAATGAGCAGTTCTTC.

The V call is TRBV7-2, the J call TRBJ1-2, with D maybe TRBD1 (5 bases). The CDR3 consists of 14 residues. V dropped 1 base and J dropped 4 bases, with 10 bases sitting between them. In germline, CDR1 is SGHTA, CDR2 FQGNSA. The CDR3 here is CASSLEQGPYGYTF. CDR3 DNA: TGTGCCAGCAGCTTAGAGCAGGGACCCTATGGCTACACCTTC. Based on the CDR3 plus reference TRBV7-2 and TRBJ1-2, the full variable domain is GAGVSQSPSNKVTEKGKDVELRCDPISGHTALYWYRQSLGQGLEFLIYFQGNSAPDKSGLPSDRFSAERTGGSVSTLTIQRTQQEDSAVYLCASSLEQGPYGYTFGSGTRLTVV.

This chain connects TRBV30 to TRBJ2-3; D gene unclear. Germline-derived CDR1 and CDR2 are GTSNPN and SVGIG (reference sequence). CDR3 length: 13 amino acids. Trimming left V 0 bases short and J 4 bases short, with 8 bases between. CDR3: CAWSVYRPDTQYF. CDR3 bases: TGTGCCTGGAGTGTGTACCGGCCAGATACGCAGTATTTT.

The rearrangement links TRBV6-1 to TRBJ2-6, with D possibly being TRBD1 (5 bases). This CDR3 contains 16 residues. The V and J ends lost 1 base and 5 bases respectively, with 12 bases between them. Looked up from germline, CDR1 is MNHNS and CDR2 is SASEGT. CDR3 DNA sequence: TGTGCCAGCAGTGAAGGGCAGGGCGGCTGGGCCAACGTCCTGACTTTC. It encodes CASSEGQGGWANVLTF.

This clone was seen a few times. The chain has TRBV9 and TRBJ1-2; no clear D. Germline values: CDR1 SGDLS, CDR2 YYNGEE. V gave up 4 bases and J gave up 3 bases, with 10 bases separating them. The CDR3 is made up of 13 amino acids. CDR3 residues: CASSPQAHYGYTF. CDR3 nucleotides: TGTGCCAGCAGCCCCCAGGCCCACTATGGCTACACCTTC.